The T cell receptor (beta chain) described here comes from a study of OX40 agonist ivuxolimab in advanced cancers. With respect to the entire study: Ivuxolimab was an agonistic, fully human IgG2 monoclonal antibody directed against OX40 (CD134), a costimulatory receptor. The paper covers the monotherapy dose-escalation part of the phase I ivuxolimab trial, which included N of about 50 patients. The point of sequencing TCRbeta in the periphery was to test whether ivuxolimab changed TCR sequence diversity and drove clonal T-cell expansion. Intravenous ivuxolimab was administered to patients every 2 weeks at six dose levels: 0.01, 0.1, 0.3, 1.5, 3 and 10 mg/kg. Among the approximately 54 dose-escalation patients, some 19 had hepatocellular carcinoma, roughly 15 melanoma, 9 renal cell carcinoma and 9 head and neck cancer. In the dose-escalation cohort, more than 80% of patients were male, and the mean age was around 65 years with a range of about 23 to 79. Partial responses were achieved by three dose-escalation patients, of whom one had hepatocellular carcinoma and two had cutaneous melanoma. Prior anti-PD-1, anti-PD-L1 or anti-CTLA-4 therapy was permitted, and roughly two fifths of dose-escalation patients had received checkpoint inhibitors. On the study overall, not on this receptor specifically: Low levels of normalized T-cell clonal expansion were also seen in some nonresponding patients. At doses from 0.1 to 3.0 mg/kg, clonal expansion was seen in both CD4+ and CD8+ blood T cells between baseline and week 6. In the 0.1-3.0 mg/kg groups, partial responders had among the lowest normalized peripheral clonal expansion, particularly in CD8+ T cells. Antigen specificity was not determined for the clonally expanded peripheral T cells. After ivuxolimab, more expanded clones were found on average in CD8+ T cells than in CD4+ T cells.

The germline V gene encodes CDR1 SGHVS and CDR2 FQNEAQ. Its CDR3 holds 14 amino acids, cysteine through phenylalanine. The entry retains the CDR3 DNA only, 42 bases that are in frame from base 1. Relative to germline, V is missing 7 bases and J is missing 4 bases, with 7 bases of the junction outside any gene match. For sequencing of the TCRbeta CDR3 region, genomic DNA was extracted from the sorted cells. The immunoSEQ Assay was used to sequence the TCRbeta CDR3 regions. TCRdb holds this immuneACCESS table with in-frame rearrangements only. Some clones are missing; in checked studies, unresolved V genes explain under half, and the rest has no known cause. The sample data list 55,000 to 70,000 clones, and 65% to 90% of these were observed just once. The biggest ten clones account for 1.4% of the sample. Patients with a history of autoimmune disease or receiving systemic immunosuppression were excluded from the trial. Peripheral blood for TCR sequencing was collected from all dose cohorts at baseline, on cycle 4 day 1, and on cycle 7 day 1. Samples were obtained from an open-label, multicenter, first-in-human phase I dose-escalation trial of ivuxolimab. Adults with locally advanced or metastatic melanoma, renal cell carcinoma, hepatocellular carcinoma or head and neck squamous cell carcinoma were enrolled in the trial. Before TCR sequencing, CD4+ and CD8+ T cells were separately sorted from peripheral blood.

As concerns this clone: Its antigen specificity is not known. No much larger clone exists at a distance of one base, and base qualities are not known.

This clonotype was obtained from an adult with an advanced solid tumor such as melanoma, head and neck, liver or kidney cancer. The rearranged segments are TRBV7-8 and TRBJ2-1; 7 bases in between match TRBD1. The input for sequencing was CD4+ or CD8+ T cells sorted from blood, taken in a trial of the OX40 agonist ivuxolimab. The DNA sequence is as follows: TGTGCCAGCATACAGGGGACGCGGTACAATGAGCAGTTCTTC. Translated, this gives CASIQGTRYNEQFF.